Presented here are 27 T cell receptor beta chains from one specimen sequenced in a study of CD8+CD57+ T cells in acquired aplastic anemia. By flow cytometry, patients selected for sequencing had shown an expansion of CD8+CD57+ cells. The template for TCR beta VDJ and CDR3 sequence profiling was genomic DNA. TCRdb ran MiXCR on the reads and lists one entry per CDR3 protein. The sample records 120,000 or so distinct CDR3 sequences, 58% being singletons. Sequencing was done on a sample of sorted CD4+, CD8+, or CD8+CD57+ T cells (not recorded which) from PBMCs. The receptors originated from a human donor with aplastic anemia.

The chain recombines TRBV10-3 with TRBJ1-2, with D possibly TRBD1 on 5 matching bases. Germline lookup yields CDR1 ENHRY and CDR2 SYGVKD. The germline V and J ends were trimmed by 6 bases and 7 bases, with 15 bases remaining between them. This CDR3 is built from 13 residues. CDR3 region: CAIRAGQGGGYTF. CDR3 nucleotide sequence: TGTGCCATCAGGGCAGGGCAGGGAGGTGGCTACACCTTC.

On this clonotype: Relative to the germline gene, one junction end is altered; a read error may explain this. V usage is TRBV15 and J usage is TRBJ1-3; 7 nucleotides match TRBD1. In germline, CDR1 is LNHNV, CDR2 YYDKDF (reference sequence). CDR3 length: 13 amino acids. Here the CDR3 DNA reads TGTGCCACCAGCAGCCAGGGAACCGGGACAGCAAACTTT. It translates to CATSSQGTGTANF.

The chain links TRBV10-3 to TRBJ2-7, with 8 bases fitting TRBD2. CDR1 ENHRY and CDR2 SYGVKD come from the germline V gene. The CDR3 totals 16 residues. The V and J ends lost 0 bases and 1 base, in that order; junction bases with no gene match: 5. The CDR3 sequence is CAISESSGTRSYEQYF. CDR3 nucleotide sequence: TGTGCCATCAGTGAGTCATCGGGGACTAGATCCTACGAGCAGTACTTC.

The chain has TRBV12-3 or TRBV12-4 and TRBJ2-7; D is ambiguous. The V gene lost 5 bases and the J gene lost 5 bases, with 7 bases spanning the gap. This CDR3 is 11 amino acids long. CDR3 loop: CASSEEDEQYF. The CDR3 DNA reads as TGTGCCAGCAGTGAAGAAGACGAGCAGTACTTC.

At least ten counts were recorded for this clonotype. This chain joins TRBV20-1 and TRBJ1-1, with a tentative D call TRBD1 (5 bases). Germline V gene data show CDR1 as DFQATT and CDR2 as SNEGSKA (reference sequence). This CDR3 comprises 12 residues. The V and J ends lost 3 bases and 3 bases respectively, with 8 bases between them. The CDR3 sequence: CSARPRDTEAFF. The CDR3 DNA reads as TGCAGTGCTAGGCCCAGGGACACTGAAGCTTTCTTT.

A few counts support this clonotype. The chain has TRBV15 and TRBJ2-7; D not resolved. In germline, CDR1 is LNHNV, CDR2 YYDKDF (reference sequence). CDR3 length: 13 amino acids. Between the trimmed V and J ends, which lost 0 bases and 0 bases, there was a span of 3 bases. Here the CDR3 reads CATSREVSYEQYF. The DNA for the CDR3 is TGTGCCACCAGCAGAGAGGTCTCCTACGAGCAGTACTTC.

This clonotype has a handful of counts. The rearrangement uses TRBV4-1 and TRBJ1-4, with 9 bases that match TRBD1. Germline assignment: CDR1 MGHRA and CDR2 YSYEKL. This CDR3 spans 16 amino acids. After removal of 2 bases from V and 10 bases from J, the junction contained 11 bases not matched to a gene. The CDR3 is CASSQPDRTGDGKLFF. DNA for the CDR3: TGCGCCAGCAGCCAACCCGATCGGACAGGGGACGGAAAACTGTTTTTT.

This clonotype occurred once. This sequence joins TRBV5-1 and TRBJ1-1; D is perhaps TRBD1 (6 bases). The CDR3 runs to 13 residues. CDR1 and CDR2 (germline): SGHRS, YFSETQ. The V gene lost 5 bases and the J gene lost 7 bases, with 15 bases spanning the gap. The CDR3 region has the DNA TGCGCCAGCAGTTCGGCCGGACAGAATGAAGCTTTCTTT. This sequence encodes CASSSAGQNEAFF.

The rearrangement uses TRBV20-1 and TRBJ2-1; 7 bases are shared with TRBD2. The CDR3 consists of 15 residues. V shed 5 bases, J shed 5 bases, and the junction held 12 bases outside the gene matches. Germline V lookup: CDR1 DFQATT, CDR2 SNEGSKA (reference sequence). CDR3 sequence: CSAPHHTGTNNEQFF. In nucleotides, the CDR3 is TGCAGTGCTCCACATCACACCGGGACTAACAATGAGCAGTTCTTC.

The sample holds many counts of this clonotype. The chain uses TRBV4-3 and TRBJ2-7, with no clear D. The length of the CDR3 is 18 residues. CDR1 is LGHNA and CDR2 is YSLEER in the germline V gene. V lost 0 bases and J 2 bases, leaving 20 bases between the germline ends. The CDR3 DNA sequence: TGCGCCAGCAGCCAAGATATCCCAGGTCAGGATTTCACCTACGAGCAGTACTTC. It specifies CASSQDIPGQDFTYEQYF.

The rearrangement uses TRBV7-7 and TRBJ1-5; no reliable D call. The CDR3 is made up of 13 amino acids. Germline V gene lookup returns CDR1 SSHAT and CDR2 FNYEAQ (reference sequence). Trimming took off 1 base at V and 6 bases at J, with 7 bases between the two ends. The CDR3 protein is CASSLGAGQPQHF. The DNA of the CDR3 is TGTGCCAGCAGCTTAGGGGCGGGTCAGCCCCAGCATTTT. The whole variable domain, remainder taken from reference TRBV7-7 and TRBJ1-5, is GAGVSQSPRYKVTKRGQDVTLRCDPISSHATLYWYQQALGQGPEFLTYFNYEAQPDKSGLPSDRFSAERPEGSISTLTIQRTEQRDSAMYRCASSLGAGQPQHFGDGTRLSIL.

Here the CDR3 reads CAIAGQGMNTEAFF. The CDR3 nucleotides are TGTGCCATCGCCGGACAGGGGATGAACACTGAAGCTTTCTTT. The chain uses TRBV10-3 and TRBJ1-1, with 9 bases aligning to TRBD1. From germline, CDR1 is ENHRY and CDR2 SYGVKD. V trimming: 8 bases; J trimming: 0 bases; junction bases outside the gene matches: 4. The length of the CDR3 is 14 residues.

This chain uses TRBV29-1 with TRBJ1-2; TRBD1 matches at 7 bases. This CDR3 has 14 amino acids. The V and J ends lost 1 base and 7 bases, in that order; junction bases with no gene match: 9. Germline V gene data show CDR1 as SQVTM and CDR2 as ANQGSEA. CDR3 sequence (DNA): TGCAGCGTTGAAGCCGGGACAGAACTCAGTGGCTACACCTTC. Its protein product is CSVEAGTELSGYTF.

J is TRBJ2-2 and V is TRBV24-1; D gene uncertain. The CDR3 is 13 amino acids. Germline loops: CDR1 KGHDR, CDR2 SFDVKD. Trimming stripped 8 bases from V and 3 bases from J, with 9 bases between. CDR3 sequence: CATKGSDTGELFF. DNA for the CDR3: TGTGCCACCAAGGGATCGGACACCGGGGAGCTGTTTTTT.

The chain uses TRBV24-1 and TRBJ2-3, with 9 nucleotides matching TRBD1. V gave up 6 bases and J gave up 7 bases; unmatched junction bases: 4. The CDR3 spans 13 residues. The germline gives CDR1 KGHDR, CDR2 SFDVKD. This CDR3 reads CATSLQGAYTQYF. The DNA for the CDR3 is TGTGCCACCAGTCTACAGGGGGCGTATACGCAGTATTTT.

This clonotype was detected ten times or more. An end of the junction does not agree with germline; a read error may underlie this. The chain combines TRBV10-3 with TRBJ1-5; D might be TRBD1 (5 bases). Germline V gene sequence: CDR1 ENHRY, CDR2 SYGVKD. The CDR3 loop spans 16 amino acids. In DNA, the CDR3 is TGTTCCATCAGTGAGTCTACTTCAGGGTTTGTGAAGCCCCAGCATTTT. This translates into CSISESTSGFVKPQHF.

This chain connects TRBV29-1 to TRBJ1-6; D unclear. The V end lost 2 bases, the J end lost 8 bases, and 13 bases lay between the germline ends. The CDR3 spans 14 residues. Germline CDR1 SQVTM, CDR2 ANQGSEA. CDR3 sequence reads: CSVEPLREDSPLHF. The CDR3 region has the DNA TGCAGCGTTGAACCCCTAAGGGAAGATTCACCCCTCCACTTT.

This clonotype was observed many times. This sequence joins TRBV19 and TRBJ2-2; TRBD1 matches at 9 bases. Germline loops: CDR1 LNHDA, CDR2 SQIVND (reference sequence). V lost 11 bases to trimming and J lost 3 bases; unmatched junction nucleotides: 13. CDR3 length: 16 amino acids. CDR3 DNA: TGTGCCGTCCGAAGACTTGGACAGGGGTACACCGGGGAGCTGTTTTTT. It is translated as CAVRRLGQGYTGELFF.

This clonotype was seen a few times. The chain carries TRBV2 and TRBJ2-7; no clear D gene. Germline loops: CDR1 SNHLY, CDR2 FYNNEI. Trimming took off 4 bases at V and 3 bases at J, with 4 bases between the two ends. CDR3 length equals 11 residues. CDR3 coding DNA: TGTGCCAGCAGTGGCAACTACGAGCAGTACTTC. Protein: CASSGNYEQYF.

This clonotype was seen repeatedly, ten times or more. The chain uses TRBV2 and TRBJ2-5; possibly TRBD1 for D (6 bases). This CDR3 spans 16 amino acids. V was cut by 1 base and J by 1 base, with 13 bases left in between. CDR1 and CDR2 from the germline V gene are SNHLY and FYNNEI. The CDR3 DNA is TGTGCCAGCAGTGAAGGAGGTTGGGGGCCCCAAGAGACCCAGTACTTC. The encoded protein is CASSEGGWGPQETQYF.

The chain couples TRBV27 to TRBJ2-7; D might be TRBD1 (6 bases). Between the trimmed V and J ends, which lost 3 bases and 2 bases, there was a span of 14 bases. The germline CDR1 and CDR2 sequences are MNHEY and SMNVEV (reference sequence). This CDR3 comprises 15 residues. CDR3 bases: TGTGCCAGCAGTTTTGATGCCGGACAGACCTACGAGCAGTACTTC. Its protein product is CASSFDAGQTYEQYF.

This sequence joins TRBV3-1 and TRBJ1-2; no firm D call. Trimming took 1 base from V and 4 from J, leaving 7 bases between them. This CDR3 spans 13 amino acids. Germline V gene data show CDR1 as LGHDT and CDR2 as YNNKEL (reference sequence). The CDR3 DNA is TGTGCCAGCAGCCAAGGGGAATTCTATGGCTACACCTTC. Its translation is CASSQGEFYGYTF.

The chain recombines TRBV2 with TRBJ2-7, with 9 bases matching TRBD1. Germline V CDR1 and CDR2: SNHLY, FYNNEI. J gave up 3 bases and V 6 bases, and 9 bases lay outside the gene matches. The CDR3 is 15 residues long. The CDR3 bases are TGTGCCAGCAGCTTGGGGCAGGGACAGGGCTACGAGCAGTACTTC. This translates into CASSLGQGQGYEQYF. Supplemented by reference TRBV2 and TRBJ2-7, the full variable domain reads EPEVTQTPSHQVTQMGQEVILRCVPISNHLYFYWYRQILGQKVEFLVSFYNNEISEKSEIFDDQFSVERPDGSNFTLKIRSTKLEDSAMYFCASSLGQGQGYEQYFGPGTRLTVT.

The chain recombines TRBV15 with TRBJ2-1, with D possibly matching TRBD2 (5 bases). The CDR3 totals 15 residues. From germline, CDR1 is LNHNV and CDR2 YYDKDF (reference sequence). Between the trimmed V and J ends, which lost 5 bases and 5 bases, there was a span of 16 bases. DNA of the CDR3: TGTGCCACCAGCCCTGCGAGGGAGTGGGACAATGAGCAGTTCTTC. This translates into CATSPAREWDNEQFF. The full variable domain, with the rest looked up from reference TRBV15 and TRBJ2-1, is DAMVIQNPRYQVTQFGKPVTLSCSQTLNHNVMYWYQQKSSQAPKLLFHYYDKDFNNEADTPDNFQSRRPNTSFCFLDIRSPGLGDTAMYLCATSPAREWDNEQFFGPGTRLTVL.

The table lists this clonotype with many counts. The CDR3 reads CASSANPPGLARGDNEQFF. CDR3 DNA: TGCGCCAGCAGTGCTAACCCACCGGGACTAGCCCGGGGGGACAATGAGCAGTTCTTC. The V call is TRBV10-1, the J call TRBJ2-1; TRBD2 matches 9 bases. The trim removed 4 bases at V and 5 bases at J, leaving 18 bases unmatched. Per the germline V gene, CDR1 is WNHNN and CDR2 is SYGVQD (reference sequence). The CDR3 runs to 19 residues.

The rearrangement uses TRBV10-2 and TRBJ2-1, with D tentatively TRBD1 (5 bases). V lost 5 bases and J 9 bases, leaving 8 bases between the germline ends. CDR1 WSHSY and CDR2 SAAADI come from the germline V gene. There are 11 residues in the CDR3. CDR3 protein: CASSPRGEQFF. For the CDR3, the DNA is TGCGCCAGCAGTCCTAGGGGTGAGCAGTTCTTC.

The chain recombines TRBV7-6 with TRBJ1-5; the match to TRBD1 covers 7 bases. Germline V gene sequence: CDR1 SGHVS, CDR2 FNYEAQ. CDR3 length equals 14 residues. V gave up 4 bases and J gave up 6 bases; unmatched junction bases: 6. CDR3 DNA sequence: TGTGCCAGCAGCTCCCGACAGGGAATTCAGCCCCAGCATTTT. Translating it yields CASSSRQGIQPQHF.